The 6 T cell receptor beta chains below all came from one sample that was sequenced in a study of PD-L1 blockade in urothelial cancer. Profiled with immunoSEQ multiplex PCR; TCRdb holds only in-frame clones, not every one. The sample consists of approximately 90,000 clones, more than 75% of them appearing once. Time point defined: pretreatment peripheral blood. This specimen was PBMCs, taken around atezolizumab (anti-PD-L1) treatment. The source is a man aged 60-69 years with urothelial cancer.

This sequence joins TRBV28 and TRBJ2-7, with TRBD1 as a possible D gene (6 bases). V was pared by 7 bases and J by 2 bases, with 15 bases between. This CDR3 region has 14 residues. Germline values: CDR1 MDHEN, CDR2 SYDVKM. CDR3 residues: CASTQGTLAYEQYF. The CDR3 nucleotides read TGTGCCAGCACCCAGGGGACCCTGGCCTACGAGCAGTACTTC.

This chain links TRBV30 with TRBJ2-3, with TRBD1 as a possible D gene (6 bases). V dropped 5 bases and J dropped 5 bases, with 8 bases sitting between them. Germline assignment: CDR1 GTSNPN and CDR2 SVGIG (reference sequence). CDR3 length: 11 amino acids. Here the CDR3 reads CAWEGGDTQYF. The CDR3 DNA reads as TGTGCCTGGGAAGGGGGAGATACGCAGTATTTT.

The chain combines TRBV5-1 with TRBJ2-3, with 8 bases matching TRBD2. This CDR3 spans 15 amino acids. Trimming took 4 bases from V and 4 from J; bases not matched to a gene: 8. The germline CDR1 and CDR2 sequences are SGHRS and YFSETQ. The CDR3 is CASSIGTRVSDTQYF. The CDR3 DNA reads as TGCGCCAGCAGCATTGGGACTAGAGTATCAGATACGCAGTATTTT.

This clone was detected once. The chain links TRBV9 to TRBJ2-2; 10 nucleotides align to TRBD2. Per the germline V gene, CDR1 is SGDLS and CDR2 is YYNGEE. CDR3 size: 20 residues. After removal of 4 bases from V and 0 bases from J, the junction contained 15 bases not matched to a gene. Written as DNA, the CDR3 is TGTGCCAGCAGCCCCTCCAGCGGGGGGGCGGACCTCGCGAACACCGGGGAGCTGTTTTTT. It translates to CASSPSSGGADLANTGELFF.

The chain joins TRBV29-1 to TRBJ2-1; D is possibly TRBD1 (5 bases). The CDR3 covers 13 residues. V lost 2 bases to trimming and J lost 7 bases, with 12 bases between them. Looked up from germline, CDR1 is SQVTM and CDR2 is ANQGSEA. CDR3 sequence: CSVEKGVWNEQFF. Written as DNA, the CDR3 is TGCAGCGTTGAAAAAGGGGTTTGGAATGAGCAGTTCTTC.

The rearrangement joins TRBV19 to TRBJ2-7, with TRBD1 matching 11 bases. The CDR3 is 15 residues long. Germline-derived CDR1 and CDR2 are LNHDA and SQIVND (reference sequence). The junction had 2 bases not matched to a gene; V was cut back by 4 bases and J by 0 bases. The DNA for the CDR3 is TGTGCCAGTAGTAAGGGACAGGGGGTCTCCTACGAGCAGTACTTC. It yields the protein CASSKGQGVSYEQYF.